The entry below describes one T cell receptor beta chain. Germline V gene sequence: CDR1 SGHRS, CDR2 YFSETQ. V was trimmed by 2 bases and J by 2 bases, leaving 7 bases between them. This CDR3 region has 14 residues. This entry comes from a study of technical replicates of blood from several donors. Here immunoSEQ multiplex PCR was the method, and the copy in TCRdb shows in-frame clones only, minus some. The sample contains approximately 78,000 clones, roughly 96% of which appear only once. The sequence was obtained from a human donor in good health. The chain recombines TRBV5-1 with TRBJ1-4; D is ambiguous. Sequences were obtained from T cells isolated from PBMCs. This CDR3 is CASSLTYTNEKLFF. The CDR3 DNA follows: TGCGCCAGCAGCTTAACATATACTAATGAAAAACTGTTTTTT.